This T cell receptor (beta chain) was observed in a study of PD-L1 blockade in urothelial cancer. Assay: immunoSEQ multiplex PCR; the TCRdb copy retains only in-frame clones and omits some. The sample contains approximately 110,000 clones, around 85% of which appear only once. The TCR comes from a man over 45 with urothelial cancer. The starting material was PBMCs, obtained around atezolizumab (anti-PD-L1) treatment.

The CDR3 DNA follows: TGTGCCAGCAGCTTAGGATCAGGGGAGCAGTACTTC. Translating it yields CASSLGSGEQYF. The V gene is TRBV7-9, the J gene TRBJ2-7; a weak D match, TRBD1 (5 bases). V was shortened by 1 base and J by 7 bases, with 8 bases between the two germline ends. This CDR3 is 12 amino acids long. Germline CDR1 and CDR2: SEHNR and FQNEAQ (reference sequence).